This TCR beta chain was sequenced during a study of cytotoxic CD8 clonotypes in ibrutinib-treated CLL. This clone was recorded a few times. Its antigen is undetermined. Sequencing sought depths of 1 in 200,000 to 1 in 1 million T cells. Generated by immunoSEQ multiplex PCR, the TCRdb table keeps only in-frame clones and is missing some. The data contain more than 9,500 clones, around 62% of them singletons. The germline V gene has CDR1 MNHNS and CDR2 SASEGT. J gave up 7 bases and V 7 bases, and 12 bases lay outside the gene matches. CDR3 size: 14 residues. General study points: Clonality went higher at ibrutinib response and then dropped back toward baseline at progression.

V gene TRBV6-1 combines with J gene TRBJ1-2; TRBD1 matches at 7 bases. The clonotype comes from a human donor with chronic lymphocytic leukemia. The sample was PBMCs, taken before ibrutinib treatment. The CDR3 sequence: CASNPTTGVVGYTF. Here the CDR3 DNA reads TGTGCCAGCAACCCCACCACAGGGGTAGTTGGCTACACCTTC.